Here is one T cell receptor (beta chain) with its context. Antigen specificity is unknown. The data derive from a study of cytomegalovirus exposure and HLA in healthy donors. General study points: Later work showed greater clonal expansion in HLA-associated TCR beta chains than in equally common others.

Primers included in the PCR were 60 Vbeta and 13 Jbeta primers. The method was immunoSEQ multiplex PCR; TCRdb's version includes in-frame clones alone and lacks a portion of them. The table records some 78,000 clones, 74% of them present only once. This clonotype was sampled from a man in his forties in good health and CMV-seropositive. Specimen: PBMCs.

The CDR3, as DNA: TGTGCCAGCAGCTGGGACCAGGGGTCGGAGACCCAGTACTTC. Encoded protein: CASSWDQGSETQYF. This rearrangement joins TRBV5-4 to TRBJ2-5; tentatively, D is TRBD1 (6 bases). CDR1 is SGHNT and CDR2 is YYREEE in the germline V gene (reference sequence). CDR3 size: 14 residues. The V gene lost 3 bases and the J gene lost 5 bases, with 14 bases spanning the gap.